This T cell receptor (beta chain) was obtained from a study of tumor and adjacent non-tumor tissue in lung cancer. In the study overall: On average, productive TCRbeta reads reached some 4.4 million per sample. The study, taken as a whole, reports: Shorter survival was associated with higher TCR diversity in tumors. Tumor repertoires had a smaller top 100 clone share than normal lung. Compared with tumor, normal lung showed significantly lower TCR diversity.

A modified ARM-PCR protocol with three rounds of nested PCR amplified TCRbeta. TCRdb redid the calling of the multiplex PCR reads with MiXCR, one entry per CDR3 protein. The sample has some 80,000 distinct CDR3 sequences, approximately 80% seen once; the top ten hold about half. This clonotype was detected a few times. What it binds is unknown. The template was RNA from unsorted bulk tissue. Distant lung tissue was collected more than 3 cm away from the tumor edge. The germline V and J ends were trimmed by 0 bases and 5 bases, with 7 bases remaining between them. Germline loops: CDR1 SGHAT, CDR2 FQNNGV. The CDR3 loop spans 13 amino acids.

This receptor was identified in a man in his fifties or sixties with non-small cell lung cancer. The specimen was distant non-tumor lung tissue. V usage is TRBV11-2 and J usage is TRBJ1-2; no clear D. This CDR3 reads CASSLDMGYGYTF. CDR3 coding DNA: TGTGCCAGCAGCTTAGACATGGGTTATGGCTACACCTTC.